Each of the 27 T cell receptor beta chains below was sequenced from the same sample in a study of CD8 T cells in Susac syndrome. With random hexamers, reverse transcription was performed on about 0.45 to 1 ug of RNA. From the immunoSEQ multiplex PCR reads, TCRdb called clonotypes with MiXCR, one entry per CDR3 protein. The sample contains about 94,000 distinct CDR3 sequences, roughly 94% of which appear only once. Sequencing was done on a sample of CD4+ T cells from PBMCs. The receptors were sampled from a human donor with Susac syndrome.

The chain is built from TRBV20-1 and TRBJ1-1, with 7 bases lining up with TRBD1. In germline, CDR1 is DFQATT, CDR2 SNEGSKA (reference sequence). The CDR3 runs to 14 residues. Trimming at V came to 5 bases and at J to 4 bases, leaving 10 bases not matched to a gene. As DNA, the CDR3 is TGCAGTGCTCGAATAACAGGGGAGCGCACTGAAGCTTTCTTT. It encodes CSARITGERTEAFF.

The J gene is TRBJ1-2, the V gene TRBV3-1; no clear D gene. CDR3 length equals 13 residues. Germline assignment: CDR1 LGHDT and CDR2 YNNKEL (reference sequence). With 0 bases removed from V and 4 bases from J, the gap between germline ends came to 6 bases. The DNA of the CDR3 is TGTGCCAGCAGCCAAGACCGCGCCTATGGCTACACCTTC. Residues: CASSQDRAYGYTF. Supplemented by reference TRBV3-1 and TRBJ1-2, the full variable domain reads DTAVSQTPKYLVTQMGNDKSIKCEQNLGHDTMYWYKQDSKKFLKIMFSYNNKELIINETVPNRFSPKSPDKAHLNLHINSLELGDSAVYFCASSQDRAYGYTFGSGTRLTVV.

The chain carries TRBV15 and TRBJ1-5, with 9 bases lining up with TRBD1. In germline, CDR1 is LNHNV, CDR2 YYDKDF (reference sequence). The V segment lost 5 bases and the J segment 6 bases; nucleotides outside the gene matches: 8. The CDR3 spans 15 residues. CDR3 sequence (DNA): TGTGCCACCAGCGAGAGAGACAGGGGGGCTCAGCCCCAGCATTTT. This translates into CATSERDRGAQPQHF.

The chain couples TRBV20-1 to TRBJ2-3; 10 bases match TRBD2. Germline V gives CDR1 DFQATT, CDR2 SNEGSKA (reference sequence). Unmatched junction bases numbered 10, after V lost 5 bases and J lost 5 bases. The CDR3 covers 15 residues. CDR3 coding DNA: TGCAGTGCTCCACCCGGGACTAGCGTAAGAGATACGCAGTATTTT. Residues: CSAPPGTSVRDTQYF.

The rearrangement joins TRBV20-1 to TRBJ2-3; 8 bases map to TRBD2. Unmatched junction bases numbered 9, after V lost 7 bases and J lost 3 bases. CDR1 and CDR2 (germline): DFQATT, SNEGSKA (reference sequence). The CDR3 totals 14 residues. The CDR3 DNA is TGCAGTGACCGAGCCGAGCGGGGGACAGATACGCAGTATTTT. Translating it yields CSDRAERGTDTQYF.

V is TRBV28 and J is TRBJ2-3; D ambiguous. Germline V gene lookup returns CDR1 MDHEN and CDR2 SYDVKM. The V gene lost 3 bases and the J gene lost 7 bases, with 11 bases spanning the gap. The CDR3 is 13 amino acids. DNA of the CDR3: TGTGCCAGCAGTTTTTCGGACGGCTATACGCAGTATTTT. It is translated as CASSFSDGYTQYF.

The J gene is TRBJ2-7, the V gene TRBV6-5; D is unresolved. Germline V gene data show CDR1 as MNHEY and CDR2 as SVGAGI. The CDR3 extends over 14 amino acids. The V and J ends lost 3 bases and 0 bases respectively, with 9 bases between them. The CDR3 region has the DNA TGTGCCAGCAGTTATCGCCGGTCCTCCTACGAGCAGTACTTC. Its protein is CASSYRRSSYEQYF.

The gene calls are TRBV9 and TRBJ2-7; D might be TRBD2 (6 bases). V was cut by 3 bases and J by 5 bases, with 18 bases left in between. This CDR3 spans 15 amino acids. Germline V gene sequence: CDR1 SGDLS, CDR2 YYNGEE. The CDR3 nucleotides are TGTGCCAGCAGCGGGGGCGGACTATCAAGTGACGAGCAGTACTTC. The encoded protein is CASSGGGLSSDEQYF.

The chain joins TRBV28 to TRBJ2-7; 10 bases are a match to TRBD1. J gave up 5 bases and V 5 bases, and 9 bases lay outside the gene matches. Per germline, CDR1 MDHEN and CDR2 SYDVKM. There are 15 residues in the CDR3. The chain's CDR3 is CASSLPDRGIHEQYF. The CDR3 DNA reads as TGTGCCAGCAGTCTCCCGGACAGGGGGATCCACGAGCAGTACTTC.

The V and J genes are TRBV9 and TRBJ1-2; D gene uncertain. Per the germline V gene, CDR1 is SGDLS and CDR2 is YYNGEE. V lost 3 bases to trimming and J lost 4 bases, with 7 bases between them. The CDR3 extends over 12 amino acids. CDR3 coding DNA: TGTGCCAGCAGCGCCTGGCCCTATGGCTACACCTTC. Protein sequence: CASSAWPYGYTF.

A single count supports this clonotype. The genes are TRBV5-1 and TRBJ2-7, with 7 nucleotides matching TRBD1. V gave up 1 base and J gave up 1 base; unmatched junction bases: 5. The germline V gene encodes CDR1 SGHRS and CDR2 YFSETQ. This CDR3 region has 15 residues. The CDR3 spells CASSLLTGRSYEQYF. The DNA of the CDR3 is TGCGCCAGCAGCTTGTTGACAGGGCGATCCTACGAGCAGTACTTC.

The rearrangement links TRBV5-1 to TRBJ2-3; weak D call: TRBD1 (7 bases). The CDR3 extends over 15 amino acids. Trimming took 9 bases from V and 4 from J, leaving 21 bases between them. The germline gives CDR1 SGHRS, CDR2 YFSETQ. The CDR3 nucleotides read TGCGCCACCGCTCCACAGGGGAGGACCGCAGATACGCAGTATTTT. Encoded protein: CATAPQGRTADTQYF.

The V and J genes are TRBV20-1 and TRBJ1-1; D unresolved. The germline V gene has CDR1 DFQATT and CDR2 SNEGSKA (reference sequence). This CDR3 has 11 amino acids. V dropped 0 bases and J dropped 6 bases, with 5 bases sitting between them. The CDR3 nucleotides read TGCAGTGCTAGAGATTACCCTGAAGCTTTCTTT. As protein: CSARDYPEAFF.

V and J are TRBV5-4 and TRBJ2-1, with 11 bases fitting TRBD1. There are 15 residues in the CDR3. Losses at the gene ends were 4 bases for V and 3 bases for J; bases not matched to a gene: 3. Per germline, CDR1 SGHNT and CDR2 YYREEE (reference sequence). Here the CDR3 reads CASSPGTGGYNEQFF. CDR3 bases: TGTGCCAGCAGCCCGGGGACAGGGGGCTACAATGAGCAGTTCTTC.

This chain joins TRBV3-1 and TRBJ1-5, with TRBD1 identical over 7 bases. Germline V gene lookup returns CDR1 LGHDT and CDR2 YNNKEL (reference sequence). Trimming removed 5 bases from V and 4 bases from J; junction bases left unmatched: 8. CDR3 size: 15 residues. The CDR3 sequence: CASSDTQGGNQPQHF. In DNA, the CDR3 is TGTGCCAGCAGCGATACGCAGGGGGGTAATCAGCCCCAGCATTTT.

The chain couples TRBV4-2 to TRBJ2-3, with 9 bases fitting TRBD2. V lost 4 bases and J lost 4; bases outside the gene matches: 15. The CDR3 is 18 amino acids. CDR1 is LGHNA, CDR2 YNFKEQ, per germline. CDR3 protein: CASSRTFRGGGASDTQYF. CDR3 nucleotide sequence: TGTGCCAGCAGCCGAACATTCCGCGGCGGGGGGGCCTCAGATACGCAGTATTTT.

This clonotype has only a few counts. DNA of the CDR3: TGCGCCAGCAGCGCCGGGACAGGGGGCGTCTTGGGGGAGCAGTACTTC. Translating gives CASSAGTGGVLGEQYF. This chain links TRBV5-1 with TRBJ2-7, with 12 bases lining up with TRBD1. The CDR3 runs 16 residues. Germline V gene data show CDR1 as SGHRS and CDR2 as YFSETQ. The V segment lost 4 bases and the J segment 7 bases; nucleotides outside the gene matches: 12.

CDR3 protein: CASSSPERGRPQHF. CDR3 DNA: TGCGCCAGCAGCTCTCCCGAACGGGGAAGGCCCCAGCATTTT. The chain uses TRBV4-1 and TRBJ1-5, with unresolved D. This CDR3 comprises 14 residues. Between the trimmed V and J ends, which lost 5 bases and 9 bases, there was a span of 17 bases. In germline, CDR1 is MGHRA, CDR2 YSYEKL.

This sequence joins TRBV4-3 and TRBJ2-5; D uncertain. This CDR3 is 15 amino acids long. CDR1 and CDR2 (germline): LGHNA, YSLEER. Between the trimmed V and J ends, which lost 0 bases and 4 bases, there was a span of 12 bases. The CDR3 DNA sequence: TGCGCCAGCAGCCAAGACTACGGTCCCCCAGAGACCCAGTACTTC. This sequence encodes CASSQDYGPPETQYF.

The chain carries TRBV29-1 and TRBJ1-1; possible D gene TRBD1, 6 bases. The CDR3 has 12 amino acids. Trimming took 8 bases from V and 10 from J, leaving 20 bases between them. The germline gives CDR1 SQVTM, CDR2 ANQGSEA. This CDR3 reads CSSFPQGKGAFF. The CDR3 bases are TGCAGCTCATTTCCACAGGGAAAGGGAGCTTTCTTT.

This clonotype was counted once. This rearrangement joins TRBV4-3 to TRBJ2-3; the match to TRBD2 covers 7 bases. The CDR3 length is 16 residues. V lost 0 bases, J lost 1 base, and 4 bases stayed unmatched. Germline V gives CDR1 LGHNA, CDR2 YSLEER. The DNA of the CDR3 is TGCGCCAGCAGCCAAGAAGACCGGGGGGGCACAGATACGCAGTATTTT. Protein sequence: CASSQEDRGGTDTQYF.

The gene calls are TRBV19 and TRBJ1-2; 8 nucleotides align to TRBD1. Germline V gene data show CDR1 as LNHDA and CDR2 as SQIVND (reference sequence). The CDR3 covers 13 residues. With 10 bases clipped from V and 4 bases from J, the junction kept 8 bases outside the gene matches. CDR3 sequence: CATPQGGLYGYTF. The DNA for the CDR3 is TGTGCCACTCCACAGGGGGGCCTCTATGGCTACACCTTC.

The chain joins TRBV14 to TRBJ1-1; TRBD1 agrees at 8 bases. Germline CDR1 is SGHDN and CDR2 is FVKESK. After removal of 4 bases from V and 0 bases from J, the junction contained 7 bases not matched to a gene. There are 16 residues in the CDR3. CDR3 bases: TGTGCCAGCAGCCTTGACAGGGGAGTTGTGAACACTGAAGCTTTCTTT. Amino acid sequence: CASSLDRGVVNTEAFF.

V gene TRBV19 combines with J gene TRBJ1-5, with D perhaps TRBD1 (5 bases). The V gene's germline CDR1 is LNHDA and CDR2 SQIVND (reference sequence). The CDR3 length is 13 residues. V gave up 2 bases and J gave up 7 bases, with 9 bases separating them. The CDR3 is CASSIRGPQPQHF. CDR3 DNA sequence: TGTGCCAGTAGTATAAGGGGCCCACAGCCCCAGCATTTT.

The chain links TRBV7-7 to TRBJ2-3, with TRBD2 identical over 11 bases. Germline lookup yields CDR1 SSHAT and CDR2 FNYEAQ (reference sequence). V shed 5 bases, J shed 1 base, and the junction held 5 bases outside the gene matches. This CDR3 comprises 16 residues. The CDR3 sequence is CASSPSGGFGTDTQYF. CDR3 nucleotides: TGTGCCAGCAGCCCTAGCGGGGGGTTTGGCACAGATACGCAGTATTTT.

The chain combines TRBV11-2 with TRBJ2-3; 7 bases are a match to TRBD2. The CDR3 consists of 14 residues. Germline CDR1 is SGHAT and CDR2 is FQNNGV. With 3 bases clipped from V and 2 bases from J, the junction kept 2 bases outside the gene matches. CDR3 in DNA: TGTGCCAGCAGCTTGGGAGGGGTCACAGATACGCAGTATTTT. Translated: CASSLGGVTDTQYF.

The gene calls are TRBV12-3 or TRBV12-4 and TRBJ1-5; TRBD1 is a possible D gene (5 bases). The CDR3 is 14 amino acids. Trimming removed 7 bases at V and 0 bases at J, with 10 bases between. CDR3 coding DNA: TGTGCCAGCACTGACAGTTATAGCAATCAGCCCCAGCATTTT. Amino acid sequence: CASTDSYSNQPQHF.